The entry below describes one T cell receptor (beta chain). Its target is unknown. The data are from a study of T cells in localized non-small cell lung cancer. The table came from immunoSEQ multiplex PCR; TCRdb's copy has only in-frame clones and leaves some out. The sample lists approximately 41,000 clones, approximately 86% seen once, with around 7% in the top ten. General study points: The study sequenced only one region of the tumor. As a result, intratumor heterogeneity could not be excluded and remains possible. Clonality peaked in uninvolved adjacent lung rather than tumor.

The material sequenced was peripheral blood, taken before any cancer treatment. The clonotype originates from a woman aged 18-49 years with stage III lung adenocarcinoma.

The chain's CDR3 is CASSERGSYEQYF. CDR3 in DNA: TGTGCCAGCAGTGAACGGGGCTCCTACGAGCAGTACTTC. The chain recombines TRBV6-1 with TRBJ2-7, with D perhaps TRBD2 (5 bases). Trimming shortened V by 2 bases and J by 0 bases, and 5 bases separated the two germline ends. The CDR3 contains 13 residues. Germline values: CDR1 MNHNS, CDR2 SASEGT.